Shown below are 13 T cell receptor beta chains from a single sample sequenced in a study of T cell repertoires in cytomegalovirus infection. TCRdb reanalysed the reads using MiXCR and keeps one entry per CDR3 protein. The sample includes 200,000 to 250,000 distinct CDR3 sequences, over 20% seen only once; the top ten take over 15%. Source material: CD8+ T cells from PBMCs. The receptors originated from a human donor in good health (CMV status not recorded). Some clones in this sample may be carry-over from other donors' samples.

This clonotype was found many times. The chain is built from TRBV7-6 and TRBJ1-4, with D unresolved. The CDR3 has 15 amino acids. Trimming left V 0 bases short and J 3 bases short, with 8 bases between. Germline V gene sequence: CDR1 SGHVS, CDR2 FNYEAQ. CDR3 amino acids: CASSLAGGANEKLFF. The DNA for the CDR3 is TGTGCCAGCAGCTTAGCTGGAGGAGCTAATGAAAAACTGTTTTTT.

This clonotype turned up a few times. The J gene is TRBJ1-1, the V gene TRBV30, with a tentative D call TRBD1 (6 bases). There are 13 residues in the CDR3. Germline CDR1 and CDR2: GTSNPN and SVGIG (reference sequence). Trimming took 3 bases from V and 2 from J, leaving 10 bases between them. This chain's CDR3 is CAWSGDINTEAFF. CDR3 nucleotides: TGTGCCTGGAGCGGGGACATAAACACTGAAGCTTTCTTT.

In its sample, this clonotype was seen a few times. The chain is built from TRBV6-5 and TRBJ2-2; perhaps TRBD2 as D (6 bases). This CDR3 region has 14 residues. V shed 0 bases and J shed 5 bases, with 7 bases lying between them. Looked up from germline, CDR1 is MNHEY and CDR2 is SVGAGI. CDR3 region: CASSYSAGTGELFF. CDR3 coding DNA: TGTGCCAGCAGTTACTCCGCGGGGACCGGGGAGCTGTTTTTT.

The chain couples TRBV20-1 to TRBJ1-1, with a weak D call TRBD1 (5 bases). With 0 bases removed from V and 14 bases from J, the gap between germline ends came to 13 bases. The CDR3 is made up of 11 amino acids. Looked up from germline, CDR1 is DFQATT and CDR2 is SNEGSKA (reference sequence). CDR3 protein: CSARDRQGGFF. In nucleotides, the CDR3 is TGCAGTGCTAGAGATCGGCAGGGTGGGTTCTTT.

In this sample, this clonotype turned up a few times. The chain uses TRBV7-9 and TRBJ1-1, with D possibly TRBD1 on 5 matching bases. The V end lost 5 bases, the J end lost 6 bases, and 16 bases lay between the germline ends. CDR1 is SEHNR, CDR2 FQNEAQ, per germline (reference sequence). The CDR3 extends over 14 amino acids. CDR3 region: CASSRQPRWAEAFF. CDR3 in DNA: TGTGCCAGCAGCCGACAGCCGCGGTGGGCTGAAGCTTTCTTT.

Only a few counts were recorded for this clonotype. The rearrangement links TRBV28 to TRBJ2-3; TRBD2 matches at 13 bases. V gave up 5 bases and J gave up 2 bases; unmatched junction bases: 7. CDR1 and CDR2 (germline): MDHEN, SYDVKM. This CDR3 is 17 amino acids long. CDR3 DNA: TGTGCCAGCAGTGGGCGACTAGCGGGGGGTTTCACAGATACGCAGTATTTT. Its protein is CASSGRLAGGFTDTQYF.

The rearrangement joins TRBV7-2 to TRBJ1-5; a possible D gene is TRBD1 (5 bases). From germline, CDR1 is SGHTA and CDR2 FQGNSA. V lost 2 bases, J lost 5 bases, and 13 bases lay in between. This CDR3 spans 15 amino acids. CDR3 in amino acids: CASSLYVQGYQPQHF. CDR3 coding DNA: TGTGCCAGCAGCTTATACGTCCAGGGTTATCAGCCCCAGCATTTT. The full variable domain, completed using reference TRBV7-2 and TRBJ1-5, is GAGVSQSPSNKVTEKGKDVELRCDPISGHTALYWYRQSLGQGLEFLIYFQGNSAPDKSGLPSDRFSAERTGGSVSTLTIQRTQQEDSAVYLCASSLYVQGYQPQHFGDGTRLSIL.

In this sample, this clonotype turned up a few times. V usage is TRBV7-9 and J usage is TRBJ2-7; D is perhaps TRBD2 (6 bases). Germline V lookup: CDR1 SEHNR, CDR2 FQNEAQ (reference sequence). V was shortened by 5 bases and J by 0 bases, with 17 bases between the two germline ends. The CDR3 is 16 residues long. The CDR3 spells CASSNLGAGPSYEQYF. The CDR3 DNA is TGTGCCAGCAGCAATCTCGGGGCGGGGCCCTCCTACGAGCAGTACTTC.

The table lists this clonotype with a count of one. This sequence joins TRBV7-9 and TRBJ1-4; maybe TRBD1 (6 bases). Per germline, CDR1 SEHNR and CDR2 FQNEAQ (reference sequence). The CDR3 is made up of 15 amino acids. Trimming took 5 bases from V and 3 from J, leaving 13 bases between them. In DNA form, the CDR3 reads TGTGCCAGCAGCCGCCGGGACACTGCTAATGAAAAACTGTTTTTT. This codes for CASSRRDTANEKLFF.

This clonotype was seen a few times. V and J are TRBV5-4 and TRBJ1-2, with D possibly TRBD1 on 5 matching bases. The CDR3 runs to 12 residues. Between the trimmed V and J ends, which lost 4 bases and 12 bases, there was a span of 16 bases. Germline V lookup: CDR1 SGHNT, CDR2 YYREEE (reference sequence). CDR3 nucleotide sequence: TGTGCCAGCAGCGCGGGGACGGGGGACCACACCTTC. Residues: CASSAGTGDHTF.

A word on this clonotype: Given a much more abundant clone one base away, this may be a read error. As DNA, the CDR3 is TGTGCCAGCAGCGGTATAGAGAGACAGGCCACCCCTGGGCACTACAATGAGCAGTTCTTC. Encoded protein: CASSGIERQATPGHYNEQFF. The chain joins TRBV7-6 to TRBJ2-1; perhaps TRBD1 as D (6 bases). The CDR3 contains 20 residues. Between the trimmed V and J ends, which lost 5 bases and 3 bases, there was a span of 29 bases. Germline CDR1 reads SGHVS; CDR2 reads FNYEAQ.

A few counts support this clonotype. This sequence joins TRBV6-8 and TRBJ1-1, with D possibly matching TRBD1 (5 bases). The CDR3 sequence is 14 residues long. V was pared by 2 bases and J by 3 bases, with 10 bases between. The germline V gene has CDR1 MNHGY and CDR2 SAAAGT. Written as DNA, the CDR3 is TGTGCCAGCAGTTACGGGATGGGGGACACTGAAGCTTTCTTT. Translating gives CASSYGMGDTEAFF.

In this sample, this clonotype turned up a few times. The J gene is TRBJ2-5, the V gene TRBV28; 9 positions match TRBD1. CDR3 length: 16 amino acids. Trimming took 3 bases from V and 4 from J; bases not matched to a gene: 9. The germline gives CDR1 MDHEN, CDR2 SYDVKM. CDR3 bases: TGTGCCAGCAGTTTCCTAAACACAGGGGGCGGAGAGACCCAGTACTTC. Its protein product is CASSFLNTGGGETQYF. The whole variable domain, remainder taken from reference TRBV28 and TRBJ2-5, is DVKVTQSSRYLVKRTGEKVFLECVQDMDHENMFWYRQDPGLGLRLIYFSYDVKMKEKGDIPEGYSVSREKKERFSLILESASTNQTSMYLCASSFLNTGGGETQYFGPGTRLLVL.